These 28 T cell receptor beta chains were all obtained from the same sample, sequenced in a study of T cell changes during pregnancy in multiple sclerosis. Profiled with immunoSEQ multiplex PCR; TCRdb holds only in-frame clones, not every one. The sample includes about 100,000 clones, about 92% of them seen just once. The input for sequencing was peripheral blood, taken in the second trimester of pregnancy. The receptor source for this set is a female donor with multiple sclerosis, enrolled in a pregnancy study.

This clone was found once. The CDR3, as DNA: TGTGCCAGCAGTTACTCTCTGGGCAGGGGGCCCGGGGAGCTGTTTTTT. Translated: CASSYSLGRGPGELFF. This chain uses TRBV6-6 with TRBJ2-2, with TRBD1 matching 8 bases. The CDR3 sequence is 16 residues long. Germline V CDR1 and CDR2: MNHNY, SVGAGI (reference sequence). J lost 6 bases, V lost 0 bases, and 6 bases had no gene match.

The chain couples TRBV28 to TRBJ2-7, with a weak D call TRBD2 (6 bases). This CDR3 region has 16 residues. Germline CDR1 MDHEN, CDR2 SYDVKM. Trimming left V 7 bases short and J 2 bases short, with 21 bases between. The CDR3 nucleotides read TGTGCCAGCATTCCCTCTGGGGGGAGAGTTCCCTACGAGCAGTACTTC. Its translation is CASIPSGGRVPYEQYF.

This chain joins TRBV18 and TRBJ1-4; D unresolved. CDR1 is KGHSH, CDR2 LQKENI, per germline. The CDR3 runs to 15 residues. V was pared by 3 bases and J by 10 bases, with 18 bases between. CDR3 sequence reads: CASSPPSGFQGKLFF. CDR3 sequence (DNA): TGTGCCAGCTCACCTCCCTCAGGCTTTCAAGGAAAACTGTTTTTT.

The chain couples TRBV6-5 to TRBJ2-1, with TRBD2 matching over 13 bases. The J segment lost 12 bases and the V segment lost 6 bases, leaving 11 bases of the junction unmatched. The CDR3 length is 15 residues. Germline assignment: CDR1 MNHEY and CDR2 SVGAGI. CDR3 in amino acids: CASRQLAGGMLVQFF. The CDR3 DNA reads TGTGCCAGCAGACAACTAGCGGGAGGGATGTTGGTGCAGTTCTTC.

The chain recombines TRBV7-6 with TRBJ1-5; D ambiguous. Germline CDR1 is SGHVS and CDR2 is FNYEAQ. Trimming cost V 2 bases and J 3 bases, with 8 bases left between them. This CDR3 has 14 residues. CDR3 amino acids: CASSLRRDNQPQHF. The CDR3 coding sequence is TGTGCCAGCAGCTTAAGGAGGGACAATCAGCCCCAGCATTTT.

The chain recombines TRBV13 with TRBJ2-1; TRBD2 aligns across 11 bases. With V trimmed by 4 bases and J by 6 bases, 20 bases remained unmatched. This CDR3 contains 20 residues. Germline V gene lookup returns CDR1 PRHDT and CDR2 FYEKMQ (reference sequence). The CDR3 coding sequence is TGTGCCAGCAGCTCCGTTACCCATAGCGGGAGGGCCGAGATTAGCAATGAGCAGTTCTTC. Protein: CASSSVTHSGRAEISNEQFF.

This chain links TRBV18 with TRBJ1-1; D may be TRBD1 (6 bases). V lost 6 bases and J 5 bases, leaving 16 bases between the germline ends. CDR3 length equals 14 residues. Looked up from germline, CDR1 is KGHSH and CDR2 is LQKENI. CDR3 in amino acids: CASSLTQGTTEAFF. The CDR3 DNA sequence: TGTGCCAGCTCCCTGACCCAGGGGACGACTGAAGCTTTCTTT.

This chain joins TRBV28 and TRBJ2-3; possible D gene TRBD1, 5 bases. Germline values: CDR1 MDHEN, CDR2 SYDVKM. V lost 8 bases to trimming and J lost 2 bases, with 8 bases between them. This CDR3 contains 12 residues. Written as DNA, the CDR3 is TGTGCCAGCTGGGGCCTCACAGATACGCAGTATTTT. Protein sequence: CASWGLTDTQYF.

The J gene is TRBJ2-3, the V gene TRBV5-1; 9 nucleotides align to TRBD1. V gave up 3 bases and J gave up 0 bases; unmatched junction bases: 8. CDR3 size: 17 residues. Germline CDR1 and CDR2: SGHRS and YFSETQ. The CDR3 DNA follows: TGCGCCAGCAGCTCTAGACCCACAGGGGGCAGCACAGATACGCAGTATTTT. As protein: CASSSRPTGGSTDTQYF.

This chain connects TRBV7-6 to TRBJ2-1; 7 bases agree with TRBD2. The germline V gene has CDR1 SGHVS and CDR2 FNYEAQ. This CDR3 spans 14 amino acids. V trimming: 1 base; J trimming: 7 bases; junction bases outside the gene matches: 4. CDR3 region: CASSLGLAVNEQFF. The CDR3, as DNA: TGTGCCAGCAGCTTAGGGCTAGCGGTTAATGAGCAGTTCTTC.

The chain combines TRBV14 with TRBJ2-1, with TRBD2 matching 8 bases. The germline V gene has CDR1 SGHDN and CDR2 FVKESK. CDR3 length: 15 residues. V lost 1 base, J lost 5 bases, and 4 bases stayed unmatched. The CDR3 DNA sequence: TGTGCCAGCAGCCAAGCAACTAGCGGCCACAATGAGCAGTTCTTC. It codes for CASSQATSGHNEQFF. Using reference TRBV14 and TRBJ2-1 for the parts outside the CDR3, the full variable domain is EAGVTQFPSHSVIEKGQTVTLRCDPISGHDNLYWYRRVMGKEIKFLLHFVKESKQDESGMPNNRFLAERTGGTYSTLKVQPAELEDSGVYFCASSQATSGHNEQFFGPGTRLTVL.

V and J are TRBV5-1 and TRBJ1-2, with a possible D match to TRBD1 (5 bases). V was pared by 4 bases and J by 7 bases, with 17 bases between. CDR3 length: 14 residues. Per the germline V gene, CDR1 is SGHRS and CDR2 is YFSETQ. CDR3 coding DNA: TGCGCCAGCAGCCCTCAGACGGGGGGAGCTGGCTACACCTTC. It is translated as CASSPQTGGAGYTF.

The DNA for the CDR3 is TGTGCCAGCAGCCCTCTTGGGGGCAACTATGGCTACACCTTC. The encoded protein is CASSPLGGNYGYTF. This sequence joins TRBV7-9 and TRBJ1-2; weak D call: TRBD1 (6 bases). With 5 bases removed from V and 2 bases from J, the gap between germline ends came to 12 bases. This CDR3 comprises 14 residues. Germline V CDR1 and CDR2: SEHNR, FQNEAQ (reference sequence). Full variable domain (outside the CDR3, taken from reference TRBV7-9 and TRBJ1-2): DTGVSQNPRHKITKRGQNVTFRCDPISEHNRLYWYRQTLGQGPEFLTYFQNEAQLEKSRLLSDRFSAERPKGSFSTLEIQRTEQGDSAMYLCASSPLGGNYGYTFGSGTRLTVV.

The rearrangement joins TRBV10-3 to TRBJ1-1; D is perhaps TRBD1 (6 bases). V lost 6 bases, J lost 1 base, and 12 bases lay in between. Germline V gives CDR1 ENHRY, CDR2 SYGVKD. The CDR3 has 14 residues. CDR3 sequence reads: CAIRARTANTEAFF. The CDR3 DNA is TGTGCCATCAGAGCCCGGACAGCGAACACTGAAGCTTTCTTT.

The rearrangement uses TRBV4-1 and TRBJ2-7, with D unclear. Trimming left V 1 base short and J 0 bases short, with 7 bases between. CDR3 size: 14 residues. From germline, CDR1 is MGHRA and CDR2 YSYEKL. The CDR3 region has the DNA TGCGCCAGCAGCCAAGTGCAGTTCTCCTACGAGCAGTACTTC. This encodes CASSQVQFSYEQYF.

The chain uses TRBV7-9 and TRBJ1-1; 11 bases are a match to TRBD1. Looked up from germline, CDR1 is SEHNR and CDR2 is FQNEAQ (reference sequence). The CDR3 length is 13 residues. Trimming took 4 bases from V and 10 from J; bases not matched to a gene: 5. The CDR3, as DNA: TGTGCCAGCAGCTCCCCGGGACAGGGGGTAGCTTTCTTT. Translated: CASSSPGQGVAFF. Full variable domain (outside the CDR3, taken from reference TRBV7-9 and TRBJ1-1): DTGVSQNPRHKITKRGQNVTFRCDPISEHNRLYWYRQTLGQGPEFLTYFQNEAQLEKSRLLSDRFSAERPKGSFSTLEIQRTEQGDSAMYLCASSSPGQGVAFFGQGTRLTVV.

This sequence joins TRBV7-6 and TRBJ1-2; tentative D call: TRBD1 (6 bases). This CDR3 has 16 amino acids. Germline V gene lookup returns CDR1 SGHVS and CDR2 FNYEAQ. Trimming left V 1 base short and J 0 bases short, with 12 bases between. The DNA of the CDR3 is TGTGCCAGCAGCTTAGTTGCAGGGGCGGCTAACTATGGCTACACCTTC. Its protein product is CASSLVAGAANYGYTF.

This chain connects TRBV19 to TRBJ2-2; D remains unclear. CDR1 and CDR2 (germline): LNHDA, SQIVND (reference sequence). Trimming took 1 base from V and 1 from J, leaving 13 bases between them. This CDR3 has 17 amino acids. Written as DNA, the CDR3 is TGTGCCAGTAGTATAGGTGGTGGAGCCCTGAACACCGGGGAGCTGTTTTTT. Translated, it gives CASSIGGGALNTGELFF.

The J gene is TRBJ2-7, the V gene TRBV6-5; D unresolved. V dropped 2 bases and J dropped 4 bases, with 12 bases sitting between them. The CDR3 loop spans 14 amino acids. The germline V gene encodes CDR1 MNHEY and CDR2 SVGAGI. DNA of the CDR3: TGTGCCAGCAGTTACAACGAGGTCAGTTACGAGCAGTACTTC. It yields the protein CASSYNEVSYEQYF.

A single count supports this clone. CDR3 nucleotides: TGTGCCAGCAGCTGGGGGGGATTGGCAGCTGAAGCTTTCTTT. This encodes CASSWGGLAAEAFF. The rearrangement joins TRBV5-6 to TRBJ1-1, with D possibly TRBD1 on 5 matching bases. Trimming took 3 bases from V and 6 from J, leaving 15 bases between them. The CDR3 runs to 14 residues. CDR1 and CDR2 (germline): SGHDT, YYEEEE.

This rearrangement joins TRBV18 to TRBJ2-1, with D perhaps matching TRBD2 (7 bases). V lost 3 bases to trimming and J lost 3 bases, with 12 bases between them. The germline V gene encodes CDR1 KGHSH and CDR2 LQKENI. There are 15 residues in the CDR3. CDR3 amino acids: CASSPIGGGYNEQFF. CDR3 bases: TGTGCCAGCTCACCGATAGGGGGGGGCTACAATGAGCAGTTCTTC.

The chain is built from TRBV2 and TRBJ1-1, with a tentative D call TRBD1 (5 bases). This CDR3 is built from 14 residues. Germline lookup yields CDR1 SNHLY and CDR2 FYNNEI. V was trimmed by 5 bases and J by 3 bases, leaving 13 bases between them. CDR3 region: CASSPRALDTEAFF. As DNA, the CDR3 is TGTGCCAGCAGTCCCAGGGCACTCGACACTGAAGCTTTCTTT.

The chain is built from TRBV5-1 and TRBJ2-1; D is uncertain. CDR3 length: 12 residues. V lost 0 bases, J lost 7 bases, and 5 bases lay in between. Germline-derived CDR1 and CDR2 are SGHRS and YFSETQ. The CDR3 loop reads CASSLARNEQFF. The CDR3 DNA reads as TGCGCCAGCAGCTTGGCGCGAAATGAGCAGTTCTTC.

The chain combines TRBV7-9 with TRBJ2-7; D unclear. The CDR3 extends over 13 amino acids. Germline V CDR1 and CDR2: SEHNR, FQNEAQ (reference sequence). V lost 2 bases and J lost 2, with 7 bases in between. In nucleotides, the CDR3 is TGTGCCAGCAGCTTATTCCAGACCTACGAGCAGTACTTC. It yields the protein CASSLFQTYEQYF. The full variable domain, its missing parts supplied by reference TRBV7-9 and TRBJ2-7, is DTGVSQNPRHKITKRGQNVTFRCDPISEHNRLYWYRQTLGQGPEFLTYFQNEAQLEKSRLLSDRFSAERPKGSFSTLEIQRTEQGDSAMYLCASSLFQTYEQYFGPGTRLTVT.

The V call is TRBV2, the J call TRBJ1-5; D unresolved. The CDR3 sequence is 11 residues long. Germline CDR1 reads SNHLY; CDR2 reads FYNNEI. Trimming cost V 11 bases and J 7 bases, with 12 bases left between them. The DNA for the CDR3 is TGTGCCGGAAGAGGCGAGCAGCCCCAGCATTTT. Translation gives CAGRGEQPQHF. The full variable domain, completed using reference TRBV2 and TRBJ1-5, is EPEVTQTPSHQVTQMGQEVILRCVPISNHLYFYWYRQILGQKVEFLVSFYNNEISEKSEIFDDQFSVERPDGSNFTLKIRSTKLEDSAMYFCAGRGEQPQHFGDGTRLSIL.

The CDR3 sequence is CASSFPYYEQYF. For the CDR3, the DNA is TGTGCCAGCAGTTTTCCTTACTACGAGCAGTACTTC. This sequence joins TRBV28 and TRBJ2-7; D is ambiguous. With 3 bases removed from V and 3 bases from J, the gap between germline ends came to 6 bases. Germline values: CDR1 MDHEN, CDR2 SYDVKM. CDR3 length equals 12 residues.

The chain combines TRBV5-4 with TRBJ2-7; 9 positions agree with TRBD2. CDR3 size: 14 residues. Germline V gene sequence: CDR1 SGHNT, CDR2 YYREEE (reference sequence). Trimming removed 3 bases from V and 5 bases from J; junction bases left unmatched: 6. CDR3 residues: CASSSVAGDHEQYF. The CDR3 coding sequence is TGTGCCAGCAGCTCTGTAGCGGGAGACCACGAGCAGTACTTC.

This rearrangement joins TRBV7-9 to TRBJ2-7, with D tentatively TRBD2 (5 bases). The germline CDR1 and CDR2 sequences are SEHNR and FQNEAQ (reference sequence). There are 12 residues in the CDR3. V lost 2 bases to trimming and J lost 10 bases, with 12 bases between them. CDR3 in DNA: TGTGCCAGCAGCTTATTTGCCCGGGGTCAGTACTTC. It specifies CASSLFARGQYF.